The sequence of this TCR beta chain was determined in a study of T-cell reconstitution after alpha-beta-depleted transplantation in children. Researchers prepared the TCRbeta library using unique molecular identifiers, the study reports. Each CDR3 protein is one row after TCRdb ran MiXCR on the PCR reads. This sample has 700,000 to 950,000 distinct CDR3 sequences, with roughly 15% found just once. Worth noting for this clonotype: Its antigen is currently unknown.

Trimming cost V 2 bases and J 1 base; bases outside gene matches: 4. Germline lookup yields CDR1 MNHEY and CDR2 SVGAGI. The CDR3 sequence is 16 residues long. Study-wide results and caveats: Some patients owed their high day-60 TCRbeta diversity to surviving recipient T cells and thymic progenitors.

The rearrangement uses TRBV6-5 and TRBJ2-2; the match to TRBD1 covers 7 bases. Here the sequenced sample was PBMCs, mostly from graft donor cells, taken 360 days after TCRalphabeta/CD19-depleted stem cell transplant. This receptor was obtained from a male patient aged 10 to 17 who had a stem cell transplant for acute lymphoblastic leukemia, so the T cells may come from the graft donor. CDR3 DNA: TGTGCCAGCAGTTACCCGGGACAGCAGAACACCGGGGAGCTGTTTTTT. It is translated as CASSYPGQQNTGELFF.